These 16 T cell receptor beta chains share one sample of origin, sequenced in a study of blood T cells in healthy people across ages. PCR was performed a second time for roughly 7 to 12 cycles using a sample-barcoded 5' primer and a J-beta primer mix. Each CDR3 protein gets one entry after TCRdb re-called the 5' RACE reads with MiXCR. The sample contains around 800,000 distinct CDR3 sequences, about 55% of which appear only once. The sample comprised blood. Receptors originate from a man older than 75 in good health.

The V call is TRBV5-1, the J call TRBJ2-7; TRBD1 aligns across 7 bases. This CDR3 comprises 14 residues. Germline values: CDR1 SGHRS, CDR2 YFSETQ. Trimming cost V 4 bases and J 2 bases; bases outside gene matches: 6. CDR3 loop: CASSLKGQPYEQYF. The CDR3 DNA is TGCGCCAGCAGCCTCAAGGGACAGCCCTACGAGCAGTACTTC.

This clonotype has more than one count but fewer than ten. The chain combines TRBV27 with TRBJ2-7, with 14 nucleotides matching TRBD2. CDR1 MNHEY and CDR2 SMNVEV come from the germline V gene (reference sequence). This CDR3 has 16 residues. The V gene end was trimmed by 4 bases and the J gene end by 6 bases; junction bases not matched to a gene: 8. The CDR3 sequence is CASSSRLAGGLAEQYF. The DNA for the CDR3 is TGTGCCAGCAGTTCCCGACTAGCGGGAGGGCTTGCCGAGCAGTACTTC.

This chain uses TRBV2 with TRBJ2-7; D is perhaps TRBD2 (6 bases). CDR1 is SNHLY, CDR2 FYNNEI, per germline. CDR3 length: 12 amino acids. V was shortened by 3 bases and J by 5 bases, with 8 bases between the two germline ends. The DNA for the CDR3 is TGTGCCAGCAGTGAGTGGACTAACGAGCAGTACTTC. Its translation: CASSEWTNEQYF.

V gene TRBV4-1 combines with J gene TRBJ2-3; 9 bases fit TRBD2. The J segment lost 14 bases and the V segment lost 3 bases, leaving 18 bases of the junction unmatched. CDR1 and CDR2 from the germline V gene are MGHRA and YSYEKL. The CDR3 totals 16 residues. CDR3 protein: CASSHQPSGVHRYAYF. As DNA, the CDR3 is TGCGCCAGCAGCCACCAGCCTAGCGGGGTGCACAGATACGCGTATTTT.

This clonotype came up a few times. The chain has TRBV6-5 and TRBJ2-1; no clear D. CDR1 is MNHEY, CDR2 SVGAGI, per germline. Trimming pared 0 bases from V and 8 bases from J, leaving 5 bases between. The CDR3 spans 12 residues. CDR3 sequence reads: CASSYSTDEQFF. The DNA for the CDR3 is TGTGCCAGCAGTTACTCGACTGATGAGCAGTTCTTC.

J is TRBJ2-7 and V is TRBV29-1; a possible D gene is TRBD2 (6 bases). CDR1 is SQVTM and CDR2 is ANQGSEA in the germline V gene. V was trimmed by 7 bases and J by 1 base, leaving 14 bases between them. The CDR3 length is 13 residues. CDR3 nucleotide sequence: TGCAGCGCCGGCCGGGACTTATCCTACGAGCAGTACTTC. This encodes CSAGRDLSYEQYF.

The chain joins TRBV20-1 to TRBJ1-1; 8 bases are shared with TRBD1. This CDR3 has 12 residues. Germline loops: CDR1 DFQATT, CDR2 SNEGSKA (reference sequence). V lost 3 bases and J lost 10; bases outside the gene matches: 7. For the CDR3, the DNA is TGCAGTGCTAGGGAAACCGGACAGGGAGCTTTCTTT. Amino acid sequence: CSARETGQGAFF.

The chain combines TRBV20-1 with TRBJ1-5; D is unclear. This CDR3 has 13 amino acids. The germline V gene has CDR1 DFQATT and CDR2 SNEGSKA (reference sequence). The V gene lost 3 bases and the J gene lost 4 bases, with 10 bases spanning the gap. Here the CDR3 reads CSASGPLNQPQHF. The CDR3 DNA reads TGCAGTGCTAGTGGGCCGCTGAATCAGCCCCAGCATTTT.

Comments on this clonotype: One junction end disagrees with the germline gene, perhaps due to a read error. The genes are TRBV5-1 and TRBJ1-1; 7 bases align to TRBD1. Germline V gives CDR1 SGHRS, CDR2 YFSETQ. The CDR3 is made up of 14 amino acids. The CDR3 nucleotides are TGTGCCAGCAGCGCTGGGACAGTGAACACTGAAGCTTTCTTT. Protein product: CASSAGTVNTEAFF.

The chain is built from TRBV28 and TRBJ2-7; D remains ambiguous. The V gene's germline CDR1 is MDHEN and CDR2 SYDVKM. V shed 8 bases and J shed 2 bases, with 13 bases lying between them. The CDR3 contains 13 residues. The CDR3 loop is CASRFERAYEQYF. The CDR3 DNA is TGTGCCAGCCGGTTTGAACGGGCCTACGAGCAGTACTTC.

This clonotype has more than one count but fewer than ten. The chain combines TRBV2 with TRBJ2-1, with 7 bases fitting TRBD2. The J segment lost 4 bases and the V segment lost 1 base, leaving 4 bases of the junction unmatched. The CDR3 totals 15 residues. Looked up from germline, CDR1 is SNHLY and CDR2 is FYNNEI. CDR3: CASSEGVAGYNEQFF. DNA of the CDR3: TGTGCCAGCAGTGAAGGGGTAGCGGGTTACAATGAGCAGTTCTTC. Looking up the rest from reference TRBV2 and TRBJ2-1 gives the full variable domain: EPEVTQTPSHQVTQMGQEVILRCVPISNHLYFYWYRQILGQKVEFLVSFYNNEISEKSEIFDDQFSVERPDGSNFTLKIRSTKLEDSAMYFCASSEGVAGYNEQFFGPGTRLTVL.

This clonotype was counted a few times. The chain combines TRBV12-3 or TRBV12-4 with TRBJ2-5; D call uncertain. The CDR3 has 14 residues. With 6 bases removed from V and 0 bases from J, the gap between germline ends came to 11 bases. CDR3 residues: CASSPWKHQETQYF. CDR3 nucleotide sequence: TGTGCCAGCAGCCCCTGGAAGCACCAAGAGACCCAGTACTTC.

V gene TRBV7-2 combines with J gene TRBJ1-6, with D uncertain. Trimming removed 1 base at V and 8 bases at J, with 0 bases between. The CDR3 is made up of 11 amino acids. Germline-derived CDR1 and CDR2 are SGHTA and FQGNSA. CDR3 DNA: TGTGCCAGCAGCTTAGATTCACCCCTCCACTTT. It yields the protein CASSLDSPLHF.

This sequence joins TRBV20-1 and TRBJ1-4; TRBD1 aligns across 9 bases. Germline V gives CDR1 DFQATT, CDR2 SNEGSKA (reference sequence). Trimming at V came to 2 bases and at J to 9 bases, leaving 10 bases not matched to a gene. The CDR3 is 15 residues long. The CDR3 DNA sequence: TGCAGTGCTAGACCAATCACAGGGGGCAATCAAAAACTGTTTTTT. This codes for CSARPITGGNQKLFF.

The V and J genes are TRBV10-2 and TRBJ1-1, with 9 bases identical to TRBD1. Germline lookup yields CDR1 WSHSY and CDR2 SAAADI. This CDR3 contains 14 residues. V lost 4 bases to trimming and J lost 3 bases; unmatched junction nucleotides: 3. CDR3 in amino acids: CASSGTGVDTEAFF. The CDR3 bases are TGCGCCAGCAGTGGGACAGGGGTTGACACTGAAGCTTTCTTT.

This clonotype occurred a few times. The V and J genes are TRBV27 and TRBJ2-4, with TRBD1 matching 12 bases. The tail of the sequence fits TRBJ2-7 better, so the J call may be wrong. Germline V CDR1 and CDR2: MNHEY, SMNVEV (reference sequence). CDR3 length: 13 residues. Here the CDR3 DNA reads TGTGCCAGCCGCCGGGACAGGGGGCTCGAGCAGTACTTC. Encoded protein: CASRRDRGLEQYF.